The 4 T cell receptor beta chains reported below all come from one sample, sequenced in a study of cytomegalovirus exposure and HLA in healthy donors. Both 60 Vbeta primers and 13 Jbeta primers went into the PCR. The repertoire was sequenced with immunoSEQ multiplex PCR; TCRdb's copy has only in-frame clones and lacks some. The data show about 190,000 clones, about 87% seen once. The sample taken for sequencing was PBMCs. The origin of the receptors is a woman between 18 and 29 years old in good health and CMV-seronegative.

The genes are TRBV2 and TRBJ2-3, with 9 nucleotides matching TRBD2. The germline gives CDR1 SNHLY, CDR2 FYNNEI. Losses at the gene ends were 8 bases for V and 5 bases for J; bases not matched to a gene: 14. The CDR3 is 16 amino acids. The CDR3: CASLQPERGVGDTQYF. The CDR3 nucleotides are TGTGCCAGCCTCCAACCAGAGCGGGGGGTCGGAGATACGCAGTATTTT.

The rearrangement links TRBV5-4 to TRBJ1-2, with TRBD1 matching 10 bases. The CDR3 consists of 15 residues. Looked up from germline, CDR1 is SGHNT and CDR2 is YYREEE (reference sequence). Unmatched junction bases numbered 5, after V lost 2 bases and J lost 4 bases. DNA of the CDR3: TGTGCCAGCAGCTTTTCCGGGACAGGGGCCTATGGCTACACCTTC. Protein: CASSFSGTGAYGYTF.

The chain recombines TRBV5-1 with TRBJ2-3; perhaps TRBD1 as D (5 bases). CDR3 length equals 14 residues. Germline V gene sequence: CDR1 SGHRS, CDR2 YFSETQ. V was pared by 4 bases and J by 6 bases, with 15 bases between. The CDR3 region is CASSDGQGPDTQYF. The CDR3 DNA is TGCGCCAGCAGCGATGGTCAGGGTCCGGATACGCAGTATTTT.

V and J are TRBV9 and TRBJ2-4; D gene unclear. The germline V gene encodes CDR1 SGDLS and CDR2 YYNGEE. Trimming stripped 4 bases from V and 3 bases from J, with 23 bases between. This CDR3 has 18 amino acids. CDR3: CASSQDSPLHGGKNIQYF. Written as DNA, the CDR3 is TGTGCCAGCAGCCAAGACTCTCCCCTTCACGGCGGCAAAAACATTCAGTACTTC.